The clone carrying this TCR beta chain has at least ten counts. Preparation of the TCRbeta library involved a method that used unique molecular identifiers. TCRdb reanalysed the PCR reads using MiXCR and keeps one entry per CDR3 protein. This table holds 200,000 to 300,000 distinct CDR3 sequences, more than 10% found once. The entry originates in a study of T-cell reconstitution after alpha-beta-depleted transplantation in children. Germline-derived CDR1 and CDR2 are LGHNA and YNFKEQ. The V and J ends lost 4 bases and 5 bases, in that order; junction bases with no gene match: 7. The CDR3 runs 15 residues.

The source material was PBMCs from the stem cell graft donor, sampled from the stem cell graft. This TCR was sampled from a human donor who donated a stem cell graft to a child with acute lymphoblastic leukemia. The genes are TRBV4-2 and TRBJ2-3; TRBD2 matches 9 bases. CDR3 nucleotide sequence: TGTGCCAGCAGCCCGGGACTAGCAAGAATAGATACGCAGTATTTT. This sequence encodes CASSPGLARIDTQYF.